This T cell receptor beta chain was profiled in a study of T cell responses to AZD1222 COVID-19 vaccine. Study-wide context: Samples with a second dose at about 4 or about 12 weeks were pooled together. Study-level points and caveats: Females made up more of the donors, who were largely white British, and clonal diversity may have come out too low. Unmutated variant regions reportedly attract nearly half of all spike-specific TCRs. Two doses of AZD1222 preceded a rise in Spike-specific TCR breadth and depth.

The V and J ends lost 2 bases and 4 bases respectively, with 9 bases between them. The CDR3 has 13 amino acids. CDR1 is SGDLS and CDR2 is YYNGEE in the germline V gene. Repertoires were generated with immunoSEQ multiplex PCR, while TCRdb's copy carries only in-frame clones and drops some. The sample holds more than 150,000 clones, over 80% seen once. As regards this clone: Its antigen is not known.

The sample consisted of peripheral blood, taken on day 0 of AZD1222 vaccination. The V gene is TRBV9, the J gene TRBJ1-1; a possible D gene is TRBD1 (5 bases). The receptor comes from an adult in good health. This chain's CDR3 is CASSVGGSTEAFF. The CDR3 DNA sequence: TGTGCCAGCAGCGTGGGGGGGAGCACTGAAGCTTTCTTT.